The 14 T cell receptor beta chains below come from one sample, sequenced in a study of vaccination effects on CD4 cells after COVID-19. No antigen has been assigned to these receptors. CD4+ T cells specific for antigen were expanded with viral peptide pools by the ViraFEST assay before sequencing. The authors isolated CD4+ T cells after around 9 days of culture. Each participant was administered two doses of either the BNT162b2 or the mRNA-1273 vaccine. Produced via immunoSEQ multiplex PCR; TCRdb's table is partial and in-frame only. The sample yields approximately 83,000 clones, roughly 80% seen once. Sequences were derived from CD4+ T cells from PBMCs cultured with HCoV-OC43 spike peptides, sampled after COVID-19 vaccination. Subset noted: HCoV-OC43 spike overlapping peptide pool stimulation. Receptors were obtained from a human donor who received a COVID-19 vaccine.

Here the CDR3 reads CASSSRGYGTDTQYF. The CDR3 DNA is TGTGCCAGCAGCTCCAGGGGGTATGGCACAGATACGCAGTATTTT. The J gene is TRBJ2-3, the V gene TRBV7-9; 7 bases are shared with TRBD1. Trimming at V came to 4 bases and at J to 1 base, leaving 5 bases not matched to a gene. Germline CDR1 SEHNR, CDR2 FQNEAQ (reference sequence). The CDR3 has 15 residues.

The CDR3 sequence: CASSGPGTKTNYGYTF. CDR3 DNA: TGTGCCAGCAGCGGCCCCGGGACGAAAACTAACTATGGCTACACCTTC. The rearrangement uses TRBV9 and TRBJ1-2, with D possibly being TRBD1 (5 bases). The V gene's germline CDR1 is SGDLS and CDR2 YYNGEE. This CDR3 contains 16 residues. Trimming removed 3 bases from V and 0 bases from J, with 15 bases in between.

This chain joins TRBV7-2 and TRBJ2-7; 7 nucleotides agree with TRBD1. This CDR3 region has 13 residues. V trimming: 3 bases; J trimming: 13 bases; junction bases outside the gene matches: 12. Germline V gene lookup returns CDR1 SGHTA and CDR2 FQGNSA. In nucleotides, the CDR3 is TGTGCCAGCAGCTTCTCACGGGACAGCCCACCCTACGTC. Its translation: CASSFSRDSPPYV.

The chain uses TRBV11-2 and TRBJ2-1; weak D call: TRBD2 (6 bases). CDR1 is SGHAT, CDR2 FQNNGV, per germline. V lost 5 bases to trimming and J lost 0 bases, with 14 bases between them. The CDR3 runs 16 residues. The CDR3 is CASSPRDGTSYNEQFF. Here the CDR3 DNA reads TGTGCCAGCAGCCCGCGGGACGGAACCTCCTACAATGAGCAGTTCTTC.

The chain joins TRBV19 to TRBJ2-5; 10 bases line up with TRBD1. Germline CDR1 reads LNHDA; CDR2 reads SQIVND (reference sequence). The CDR3 loop spans 15 amino acids. The V segment lost 5 bases and the J segment 4 bases; nucleotides outside the gene matches: 7. The CDR3 DNA sequence: TGTGCCAGTAGTTATGGGACAGGGGTTGGAGAGACCCAGTACTTC. This encodes CASSYGTGVGETQYF.

The rearrangement uses TRBV11-2 and TRBJ2-7, with TRBD1 matching over 8 bases. The CDR3 runs to 16 residues. V trimming: 1 base; J trimming: 3 bases; junction bases outside the gene matches: 8. Germline V gives CDR1 SGHAT, CDR2 FQNNGV. CDR3 in DNA: TGTGCCAGCAGCTTAGGGGGACAGGTGACTGTCTACGAGCAGTACGTC. It yields the protein CASSLGGQVTVYEQYV.

This CDR3 reads CASSPGVLGTDTQYF. The DNA for the CDR3 is TGTGCCAGCAGCCCCGGAGTCCTTGGCACAGATACGCAGTATTTT. The rearrangement joins TRBV7-9 to TRBJ2-3; D call uncertain. V was clipped by 5 bases and J by 1 base, with 13 bases between them. The germline V gene encodes CDR1 SEHNR and CDR2 FQNEAQ (reference sequence). This CDR3 spans 15 amino acids.

The rearrangement joins TRBV12-3 or TRBV12-4 to TRBJ1-1, with 8 bases identical to TRBD1. The CDR3 contains 13 residues. With 5 bases clipped from V and 4 bases from J, the junction kept 3 bases outside the gene matches. The CDR3 spells CASSRQGPTEAFF. The DNA of the CDR3 is TGTGCCAGCAGTAGACAGGGGCCCACTGAAGCTTTCTTT.

The chain uses TRBV10-3 and TRBJ1-5, with D possibly being TRBD1 (5 bases). V lost 6 bases and J lost 4, with 13 bases in between. The CDR3 sequence is 14 residues long. The germline V gene has CDR1 ENHRY and CDR2 SYGVKD. The CDR3 is CAISPTGGNQPQHF. The CDR3 nucleotides read TGTGCCATCAGCCCGACCGGGGGTAATCAGCCCCAGCATTTT.

The chain carries TRBV19 and TRBJ1-2; D gene unclear. The CDR3 spans 14 residues. The germline CDR1 and CDR2 sequences are LNHDA and SQIVND (reference sequence). Trimming pared 2 bases from V and 4 bases from J, leaving 11 bases between. DNA for the CDR3: TGTGCCAGTAGTATAAGTAGCGCCGGCTATGGCTACACCTTC. It yields the protein CASSISSAGYGYTF.

This clone was seen only once. This rearrangement joins TRBV20-1 to TRBJ1-4, with TRBD1 identical over 10 bases. Looked up from germline, CDR1 is DFQATT and CDR2 is SNEGSKA (reference sequence). CDR3 length equals 13 residues. V was pared by 3 bases and J by 7 bases, with 2 bases of the junction left unmatched. The CDR3 spells CSASGTGAEKLFF. The CDR3, as DNA: TGCAGTGCTAGTGGGACAGGGGCTGAAAAACTGTTTTTT.

The genes are TRBV5-1 and TRBJ2-1, with 11 bases aligning to TRBD2. The V segment lost 3 bases and the J segment 5 bases; nucleotides outside the gene matches: 4. There are 15 residues in the CDR3. The germline CDR1 and CDR2 sequences are SGHRS and YFSETQ. CDR3 DNA: TGCGCCAGCAGCTCACTAGCGGGGGCCGACAATGAGCAGTTCTTC. Translating gives CASSSLAGADNEQFF.

The chain recombines TRBV19 with TRBJ1-1; no reliable D call. Trimming took off 4 bases at V and 0 bases at J, with 6 bases between the two ends. The CDR3 extends over 13 amino acids. Germline V gene lookup returns CDR1 LNHDA and CDR2 SQIVND (reference sequence). The CDR3 sequence: CASSTQLNTEAFF. For the CDR3, the DNA is TGTGCCAGTAGTACGCAGTTGAACACTGAAGCTTTCTTT.

The gene calls are TRBV2 and TRBJ1-3; D not certain. V lost 6 bases and J 0 bases, leaving 12 bases between the germline ends. This CDR3 has 15 amino acids. CDR1 and CDR2 from the germline V gene are SNHLY and FYNNEI. CDR3 DNA sequence: TGTGCCAGCAGGATTGGGCAGTTCTCTGGAAACACCATATATTTT. Its translation is CASRIGQFSGNTIYF.